This is a list of T cell receptor beta chains from one sample in a study of blood T cell repertoires in COVID-19. Data came from immunoSEQ multiplex PCR; TCRdb stores just in-frame clones and leaves some out. The repertoire includes some 200,000 clones, approximately 80% of them detected once, and approximately 10% sits in the top ten. Material: peripheral blood. The receptors were gathered from a woman between 40 and 50 years old with COVID-19, enrolled during active disease. CDR3s leave out the opening cysteine and the closing phenylalanine or tryptophan.

v_call	j_call	cdr3_aa
TRBV4-1	TRBJ2-2	ASSQWSTGELF
TRBV10-2	TRBJ2-4	ASYGTSGTLAKNIQY
TRBV7-2	TRBJ2-2	ASSLQPGLATTGELF
TRBV4-1	TRBJ2-5	ASSLSAFGETQY
TRBV30	TRBJ1-1	AWSEQGNTEAF
TRBV7-3	TRBJ1-2	ASSNPGTGGADGYT
TRBV6-5	TRBJ2-5	ASSMHLQGGETQY
TRBV6-1	TRBJ2-2	ASSERDRAPTGELF
TRBV2	TRBJ2-1	ASRDLRGSNEQF
TRBV28	TRBJ2-7	ASSGTGRTYEQY
TRBV30	TRBJ2-1	AWTRGGGTPYNEQF
TRBV7-7	TRBJ2-7	ASSLAAGSYEQY
TRBV29-1	TRBJ2-2	SVLTANTGELF
TRBV5-1	TRBJ2-7	ASSLKELAGAGEQY
TRBV2	TRBJ1-5	ASAPQGLGNQPQH
TRBV19	TRBJ2-2	ASKGGGTNTGELF
TRBV27	TRBJ1-5	ASSLSVQGEPQH
TRBV2	TRBJ1-1	ASSEMIQGAF
TRBV3-1/TRBV3-2	TRBJ1-2	ASSQGTVGGYT
TRBV9	TRBJ1-3	ASSVGHRGPNTIY
TRBV7-3	TRBJ2-3	ASSPTSGSGDTQY
TRBV9	TRBJ1-3	ASSVEGGADTIY
TRBV27	TRBJ2-7	ASSPKYWSSYEQY
TRBV12-3/TRBV12-4	TRBJ1-2	ASTATGDYGYT
TRBV11-3	TRBJ2-1	ASSLMGEAAEQF
TRBV19	TRBJ2-2	ASIAGTGFAGELF
TRBV5-4	TRBJ2-1	ASSLGPPGGIRNEQF
TRBV19	TRBJ2-5	ASSAQTGYETQY
TRBV4-1	TRBJ1-1	ASSHTRDSGPEAF
TRBV5-6	TRBJ1-1	ASGLPLPGKPFENTEAF
TRBV30	TRBJ2-2	AWGTAGELF
TRBV19	TRBJ2-1	ASSIWTSDEQF
TRBV3-1/TRBV3-2	TRBJ2-7	ASRPETGRQY
TRBV5-5	TRBJ2-2	ASSLEDSFTGELF
TRBV5-1	TRBJ2-7	ASSLDSISYEQY
TRBV5-6	TRBJ2-2	ASSYPRDRKNTGELF
TRBV19	TRBJ2-5	ASAGGWQETQY
TRBV4-1	TRBJ1-2	ASSQDPVRIVSNYGYT
TRBV20-1	TRBJ2-3	SASVGTSGSDTQY
TRBV15	TRBJ2-7	ATSRDISEQY
TRBV7-8	TRBJ2-3	ASSPLTDYERTDTQY
TRBV28	TRBJ1-6	ASTSGTGESPLH
TRBV30	TRBJ1-2	AWSLRFNYGYT
TRBV29-1	TRBJ2-3	TVDFTDTQY
TRBV9	TRBJ2-7	ASSAGLVGYEQY
TRBV11-3	TRBJ2-4	ASSLSRRALTIAKNIQY
TRBV10-1	TRBJ2-5	ASKSWLAGVQETQY
TRBV11-2	TRBJ2-1	ASSLGIAGWDNEQF